The present TCR beta chain was sequenced within a study of blood T cell repertoires in COVID-19. Study details: Italy, Spain and the United States were the sources of the convalescent and acute COVID-19 samples. The analysed material was cDNA or gDNA that came from T cells, B-cell-depleted T cells, or PBMCs.

Original handling: Researchers report that nucleated cell counts were estimated from reference gene primer amplification. Libraries were prepared by immunoSEQ multiplex PCR; TCRdb keeps only in-frame clonotypes and omits some of them. That table furnishes V, J and clone size, whereas the DNA furnished D and trimming. Counted here are roughly 130,000 clones, approximately 90% occurring once; the ten biggest clones make up about 4.5%. The length of the CDR3 is 14 residues. Germline V gene data show CDR1 as LNHDA and CDR2 as SQIVND (reference sequence). V shed 2 bases and J 8 bases; nucleotides not matched to a gene: 5.

The rearrangement links TRBV19 to TRBJ1-2; 10 bases fit TRBD1. This TCR was recovered from a man aged 40-55 years with acute or convalescent COVID-19. The sample comprised peripheral blood. CDR3 in amino acids: CASSITGQGSGYTF. CDR3 DNA: TGTGCCAGTAGTATAACGGGACAGGGGTCGGGCTACACCTTC.